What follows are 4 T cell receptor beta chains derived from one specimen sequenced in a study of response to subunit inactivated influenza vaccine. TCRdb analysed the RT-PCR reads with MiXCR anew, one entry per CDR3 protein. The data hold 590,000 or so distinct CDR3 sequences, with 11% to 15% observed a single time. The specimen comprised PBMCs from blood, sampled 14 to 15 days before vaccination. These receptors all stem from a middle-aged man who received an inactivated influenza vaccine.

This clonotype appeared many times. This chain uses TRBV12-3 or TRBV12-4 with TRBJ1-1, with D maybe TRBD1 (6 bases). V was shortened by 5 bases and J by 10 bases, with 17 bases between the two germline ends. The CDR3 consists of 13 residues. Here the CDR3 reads CASSLSQGTVAFF. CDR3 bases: TGTGCCAGCAGTCTATCTCAGGGGACCGTAGCTTTCTTT.

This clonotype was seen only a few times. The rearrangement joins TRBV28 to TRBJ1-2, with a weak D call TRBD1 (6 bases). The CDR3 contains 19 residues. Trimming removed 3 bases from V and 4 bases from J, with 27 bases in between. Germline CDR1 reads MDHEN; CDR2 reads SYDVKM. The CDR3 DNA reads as TGTGCCAGCAGTTTCCGAATTAGAAGACAGGTTCGGACGGGCTATGGCTACACCTTC. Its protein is CASSFRIRRQVRTGYGYTF.

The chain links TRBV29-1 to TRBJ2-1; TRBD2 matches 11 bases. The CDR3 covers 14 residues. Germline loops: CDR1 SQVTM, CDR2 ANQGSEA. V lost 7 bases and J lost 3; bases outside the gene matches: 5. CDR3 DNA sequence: TGCAGCGCTGGGACTAGCGGCTACTACAATGAGCAGTTCTTC. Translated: CSAGTSGYYNEQFF.

For the CDR3, the DNA is TGTGCCAGCAGCTCAATTGGGACGGTTAATCAGCCCCAGCATTTT. Encoded protein: CASSSIGTVNQPQHF. J is TRBJ1-5 and V is TRBV5-5, with a possible D match to TRBD1 (5 bases). The CDR3 has 15 residues. Trimming removed 3 bases at V and 4 bases at J, with 14 bases between. Germline loops: CDR1 SGHKS, CDR2 YYEKEE (reference sequence).